This TCR beta chain was recovered during a study of blood T cell repertoires in COVID-19. Across the whole study: COVID-19 samples, acute and convalescent, were from the United States, Italy and Spain. Sample material is recorded as cDNA or gDNA derived from T cells, B-cell-depleted T cells, or PBMCs.

This CDR3 comprises 16 residues. V shed 4 bases and J shed 7 bases, with 20 bases lying between them. Germline CDR1 is SGHTA and CDR2 is FQGNSA. Per the study methods: Amplification with reference gene primers provided the estimates of nucleated cell counts. The assay was immunoSEQ multiplex PCR, and TCRdb's table has in-frame clones only and misses some. From that table come the V and J calls and clone size; the DNA was used to work out D and trimming. The sample carries some 97,000 clones, around 90% recorded once. This receptor was taken from a woman aged 55-75 years with acute or convalescent COVID-19. Sequenced sample: peripheral blood. This rearrangement joins TRBV7-2 to TRBJ2-1; weak D call: TRBD1 (7 bases). In DNA, the CDR3 is TGTGCCAGCAGCTCACAAGGAGGGGGCCTGGGAAATGAGCAGTTCTTC. Translated, it gives CASSSQGGGLGNEQFF.